This record concerns one TCR beta chain sequence. This record belongs to a study of early T cells in non-severe SARS-CoV-2 infection. Using its own MiXCR run on the 5' RACE reads, TCRdb lists one record per CDR3 protein. The sample yields approximately 69,000 distinct CDR3 sequences, around 11% seen once. The CDR3 has 15 residues. Germline CDR1 and CDR2: MRHNA and SNTAGT. The V gene end was trimmed by 5 bases and the J gene end by 4 bases; junction bases not matched to a gene: 7. The TCR was taken from an adult who was a healthcare worker with PCR-confirmed SARS-CoV-2 infection or an uninfected control (not recorded which). This specimen consisted of whole blood, obtained at baseline. The V and J genes are TRBV6-4 and TRBJ2-1; 8 bases map to TRBD2. DNA of the CDR3: TGTGCCAGCAGTTCCACGGGGGGGGGTTACAATGAGCAGTTCTTC. Its protein is CASSSTGGGYNEQFF.